This TCR beta chain was captured by sequencing in a study of PD-L1 blockade in urothelial cancer. Background on the study: Atezolizumab 1,200 mg was given intravenously every 3 weeks, starting 2014. General study findings and limits: Improved survival was predicted by pretreatment blood TCR clonality below the median.

About this clone: Its target is not known.

Synthetic TCR analog templates were spiked into all PCRs individually. Generated by immunoSEQ multiplex PCR, the TCRdb table keeps only in-frame clones and is missing some. Among approximately 79,000 clones listed, roughly 87% were seen once. Germline trimming cut 5 bases from V and 2 bases from J; bases unmatched to any gene: 20. CDR1 is SGHRS and CDR2 is YFSETQ in the germline V gene. The CDR3 totals 21 residues. Sample numbers ranged from 1 to 8 per patient, encompassing pretreatment and on-treatment collections. This TCR derives from a woman in her 70s with urothelial cancer. This specimen consisted of PBMCs, obtained around atezolizumab (anti-PD-L1) treatment. The rearrangement links TRBV5-1 to TRBJ1-6, with 9 bases fitting TRBD1. This CDR3 reads CASSPTLGGQGIATYNSPLHF. The CDR3 nucleotides read TGCGCCAGCAGTCCTACCCTGGGGGGACAGGGTATAGCCACCTATAATTCACCCCTCCACTTT.